This T cell receptor beta chain comes out of a study of PD-1 blockade in mismatch repair-deficient tumors. As for the study in general: Patients had eleven to twelve mismatch repair-deficient cancer types, all previously treated and progressing.

A note on this clone: Its antigen is as yet unknown.

PCR or immunohistochemistry showed mismatch repair deficiency in every enrolled patient. TCR sequencing covered a few patients who responded to pembrolizumab. Libraries were prepared by immunoSEQ multiplex PCR; TCRdb keeps only in-frame clonotypes and omits some of them. This table has around 48,000 clones, 78% appearing once. Whole-study findings and limits: Tumor-resident clones, often undetectable pretreatment in blood, expanded then contracted after pembrolizumab.

Sequenced material: peripheral blood, taken 4 weeks after starting pembrolizumab. The TCR comes from an adult with mismatch repair-deficient cancer.

The DNA of the CDR3 is TGTGCCAGCACGGGAGGGCCCTCCTACGAGCAGTACTTC. It translates to CASTGGPSYEQYF. The chain uses TRBV28 and TRBJ2-7; TRBD2 agrees at 8 bases. Germline V gene sequence: CDR1 MDHEN, CDR2 SYDVKM. There are 13 residues in the CDR3. V was pared by 7 bases and J by 0 bases, with 2 bases of the junction left unmatched.